This T cell receptor (beta chain) appears in the sequencing data of a study of cytomegalovirus exposure and HLA in healthy donors (TCRdb year 2017). About the study as a whole: An earlier analysis of some 620 of the donors reported 276 Gb of sequence data and around 120 million unique TCR beta sequences obtained from 180 million or so T cells. An early release covering approximately 600 HLA-typed donors comprised approximately 300 gigabases of sequencing data and about 90 million unique TCR sequences. Of the roughly 430 genotyped donors, around 81% fell in the genetic ancestry cluster associated with self-reported Caucasian donors. The aim of the study was to test whether cataloging public T cell receptors could identify signatures of past pathogen exposure. The T cell repertoires of around 670 subjects were profiled by immunosequencing and related to cytomegalovirus serostatus. In addition to the first cohort of 666 subjects, a separate validation cohort of 130 or so different subjects was used. To predict cytomegalovirus infection status, the study brought together high-throughput TCR immunosequencing, statistical association of individual TCRs with disease status, and machine learning. In a later analysis, previously published TCR beta repertoires from 666 donors were re-analyzed and high-resolution HLA genotyping was added so that TCR occurrence patterns could be studied. Rather than using new phenotypic data, the later analysis identified candidate immune exposures from TCR beta sequences and from how often those sequences occurred across donors. An earlier analysis of fewer than 750 of the donors used high-throughput TCR beta sequencing to judge whether each TCR beta V gene segment behaved as functional or pseudogenic. Alongside the repertoire data, information on donor age, sex, ethnicity and CMV serostatus was compiled. A later genetic analysis took genome-wide SNP genotypes for about three fifths of the 666 donors and used that subset as a discovery cohort. Every repertoire in the discovery cohort had been generated on one and the same sequencing platform. Class I and class II HLA loci were covered by the typing at four-digit resolution. Typing coverage varied by locus: roughly 629-640 donors for A, B, C, DRB1 and DQB1; roughly 520 for DQA1; around 610 for DPA1; approximately 490 for DPB1. Four or five DR-DQ haplotypes were handled as single units for association and clustering, since linkage in the cohort was strong. Across some 400 genotyped donors of the cohort, an average of 235,054 unique TCR beta nucleotide sequences per donor were sequenced, and around 19% of those sequences were non-productive.

The CDR3 measures 13 amino acids from cysteine to phenylalanine. Only CDR3 DNA is held: 39 bases, read in frame from base 1. V is pruned by 2 bases and J by 8 bases, leaving 0 bases of the junction without a gene match. The germline V gene specifies KGHSH as CDR1 and LQKENI as CDR2. Library preparation employed the immunoSEQ multiplex PCR assay. A mixture of 60 forward primers for TCR Vbeta segments and 13 reverse primers for TCR Jbeta segments was used in the multiplex PCR. Amplification of the CDR3 region of rearranged TCR beta genes was performed with a multiplex PCR assay on genomic DNA. On the Illumina HiSeq System, the amplified TCR beta libraries were sequenced as 87-base-pair reads. The study's own analysis went as follows. Across the 670 or so repertoires, a later analysis counted tens of millions of unique TCR beta chains, approximately 12 million of which were shared by at least two donors. Raw reads were error-corrected and collapsed into unique sequences with a nearest-neighbor algorithm that merged closely related sequences to remove PCR and sequencing errors. V, D and J gene segments were assigned by aligning CDR3 sequences to IMGT reference sequences. Each retained sequence needed at least a six-nucleotide match to both a V gene segment and a J gene segment. A rearrangement counted as productive if the CDR3 had no stop codons and remained in frame with V and J, and every other rearrangement counted as non-productive. CDR3 was defined by IMGT convention, running from the second conserved V-encoded cysteine to the conserved J-encoded phenylalanine. Sequences without an unambiguous match to a single V gene segment were excluded from the earlier analysis of 587 of the donors. In an earlier analysis of approximately 590 of the donors, a V segment was called functional when productive rearrangements were above 56.7%, and segregating when the standard deviation between donors exceeded 5%. A statistical classification framework was built to diagnose cytomegalovirus status from the catalog of TCR beta chain sequences. A later analysis assigned V and J genes by comparing TCR nucleotide sequences with IMGT/GENE-DB human TR gene sequences. A later analysis assigned CDR3 sequences and most-parsimonious VDJ recombination scenarios with the TCRdist pipeline. In a later analysis, every TCR beta chain was defined by the combination of its CDR3 amino acid sequence and its V-gene family, and reads without a unique V-gene family were dropped. A later analysis removed 500 to 650 highly shared, low-generation-probability nucleotide sequences to deal with suspected cross-contamination and a sequencing artifact. In a later analysis, a clonal expansion index for each public chain was calculated from normalized within-repertoire ranks of inferred template counts. Generation probabilities in a later analysis came from a VDJ recombination model fitted to out-of-frame rearrangements, and those results were checked against IGoR. A later analysis scored TCR-TCR, TCR-HLA and TCR-CMV co-occurrence with hypergeometric tests, applying a repertoire-size bias correction to TCR pairs. In a later analysis, false discovery rates were estimated by permuting HLA or CMV assignments 20 times. In a later analysis, co-occurring TCRs were grouped with DBSCAN, and TCRdist sequence similarity was added when clustering was performed within HLA-allele-positive subsets. Repertoires with fewer than 30,000 or more than 120,000 public chains, plus five repertoires with anomalous nucleotide sharing, were excluded from co-occurrence clustering. The clones in this table, taken by TCRdb from immuneACCESS, are in-frame only. Not every clone is retained; where verified, under half of the shortfall comes from an unresolved V gene, and the cause of the rest is unknown. The DNA was the basis for D and trimming; V, J and clone size are from that table. The sample table lists approximately 170,000 clones, over 75% of them with a count of one. Clones ranked in the top ten supply about 1.5% of the sample.

The cohort consisted of 650 to 850 healthy bone marrow donors. All cohort members were sampled while nominally healthy, although unrecorded immune exposures were likely present. The donor tested CMV seropositive and was one of the 289 seropositive cohort members. Each donor provided a peripheral blood sample, and peripheral blood mononuclear cells were used for TCR beta sequencing. Genomic DNA extraction from the blood cell samples was performed with the Qiagen DNeasy Blood Extraction Kit. On the study overall, not on this receptor specifically: A cluster of highly shared sequence variants was judged likely to be a technical artifact of the sequencing pipeline. While some public TCRs were present in many individuals, most TCR sequences turned up only very rarely across donors. In a later analysis, some 18,000 TCR beta sequences were associated with specific HLA alleles at a false discovery rate of 0.05. A few of the identified cytomegalovirus-associated TCR beta chains were confirmed in vitro to be specific for cytomegalovirus antigens. According to the authors, the approach could potentially be generalized to other disease states and immunological phenotypes. In an earlier analysis of around 600 of the donors, most TCR beta V segments appeared in productive rearrangements about 87% or about 30% of the time, broadly matching IMGT annotations. The 87-base-pair reads could not distinguish some IMGT-functional V segments, including TRBV6-2 and TRBV6-3, so those segments were excluded. Compared with the roughly 700-donor mean, donors in an Asian-associated ancestry cluster had fewer N-insertions in productive TCRs, according to a later genetic analysis. Because HLA typing was missing for some donors at each locus, association tests included only the typed subset. Most CMV-associated TCR beta chains appeared to be HLA-restricted in a later analysis, and the HLA associations seemed to be driven largely by CMV exposure. A further reported finding was that TCR beta sequences accurately predicted the HLA-A and HLA-B alleles for most subjects in the first cohort. In a later analysis, HLA-associated TCR beta chains showed more clonal expansion and lower generation probabilities than non-associated chains that were equally common. An association between a missense DCLRE1C variant and V-gene and J-gene trimming of TCR beta chains was found in a later genetic analysis and replicated in an independent cohort. The classifier was reported to diagnose cytomegalovirus status with high specificity and sensitivity in both the original and validation cohorts. The study listed 170 or so TCR beta chains as associated with cytomegalovirus. A later analysis reported that several top co-occurrence clusters appeared linked to parvovirus B19, influenza, CMV and Epstein-Barr virus. According to a later analysis, TCR association rates differed among HLA loci, with DRB1 alleles showing the most associated TCRs and HLA-C alleles showing the fewest. When HLA alleles, especially DR and DQ, strongly co-occurred, TCR associations were difficult to assign to individual alleles. Only TCR beta chains were sequenced in this cohort, and the absence of alpha or paired-chain data limited detectable features. Sequencing depth was assumed to be roughly uniform across donors in the presence/absence analyses, though that assumption may not hold. Because counts were too low, 15 or so rarely observed V segments, including chromosome 9 orphons, were excluded from the earlier analysis of around 590 of the donors. Linkage disequilibrium might explain the correlated functional status among segregating V segments, but an unknown experimental factor could not be excluded. Immune exposure information for the cohort was limited to CMV serostatus.

About this clone itself: This clone's antigen is unknown. Base qualities are not provided; no much larger clone lies one nucleotide away. This same CDR3 is encoded by further DNA sequences in the sample.

The sample taken for sequencing was PBMCs. The sequence derives from a middle-aged man in good health and CMV-seropositive. The chain is made from TRBV18 and TRBJ1-4; the junction holds 9 bases that match TRBD1. The base sequence is TGTGCCAGCTCACCAGGACAGGGGGAAAAACTGTTTTTT. This gives the protein CASSPGQGEKLFF.